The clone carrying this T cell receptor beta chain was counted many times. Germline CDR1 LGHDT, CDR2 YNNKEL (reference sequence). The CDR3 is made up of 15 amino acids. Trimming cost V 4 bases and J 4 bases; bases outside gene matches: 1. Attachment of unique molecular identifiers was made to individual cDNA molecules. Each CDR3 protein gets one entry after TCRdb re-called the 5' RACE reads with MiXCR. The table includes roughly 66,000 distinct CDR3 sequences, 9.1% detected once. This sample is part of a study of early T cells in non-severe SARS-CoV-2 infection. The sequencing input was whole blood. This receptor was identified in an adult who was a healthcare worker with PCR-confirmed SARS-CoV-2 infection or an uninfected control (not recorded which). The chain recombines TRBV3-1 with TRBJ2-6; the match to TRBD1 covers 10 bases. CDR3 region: CASSRQGAGANVLTF. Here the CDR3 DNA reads TGTGCCAGCAGCCGACAGGGGGCCGGGGCCAACGTCCTGACTTTC.